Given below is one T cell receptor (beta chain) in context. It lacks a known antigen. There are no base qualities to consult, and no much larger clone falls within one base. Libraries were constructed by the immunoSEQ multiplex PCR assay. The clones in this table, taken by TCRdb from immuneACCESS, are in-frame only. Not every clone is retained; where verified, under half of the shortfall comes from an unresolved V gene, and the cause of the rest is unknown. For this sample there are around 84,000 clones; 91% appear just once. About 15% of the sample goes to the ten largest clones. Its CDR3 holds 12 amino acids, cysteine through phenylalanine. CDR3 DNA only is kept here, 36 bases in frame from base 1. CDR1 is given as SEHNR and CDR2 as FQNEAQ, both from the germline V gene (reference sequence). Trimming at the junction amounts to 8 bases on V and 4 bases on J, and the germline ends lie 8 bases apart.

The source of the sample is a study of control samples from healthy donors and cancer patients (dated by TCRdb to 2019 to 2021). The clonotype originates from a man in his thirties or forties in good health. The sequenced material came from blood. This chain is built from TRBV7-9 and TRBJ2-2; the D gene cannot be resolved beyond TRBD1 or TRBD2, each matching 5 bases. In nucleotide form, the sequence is TGTGCCAGCGGGGGTTCCACCGGGGAGCTGTTTTTT. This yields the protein CASGGSTGELFF.